This T cell receptor beta chain was retrieved from a study of T cells in Graves' hyperthyroidism and ophthalmopathy. Study-level findings and limits: Blood also held most thyroid clonotypes expanded beyond 0.001.

Newly diagnosed hyperthyroidism patients aged 18 to 65 years had disease lasting under 2 months. Patients showing uncontrolled infection, other autoimmune disease, pregnancy or lactation were ineligible. PBMCs were sourced from over 8.5 ml fresh peripheral blood. This clonotype was found many times. As yet, its antigen is unknown. Researchers took RNA transcripts and amplified the TCR beta CDR3 regions from them. First-round RT-PCR targeting the TCR CDR3 was performed with the HTBI primer set. TCRdb re-derived calls from the multiplex PCR reads in MiXCR, one entry per CDR3 protein. This sample has about 740,000 distinct CDR3 sequences, with around 15% found just once. The V and J ends lost 6 bases and 0 bases respectively, with 9 bases between them. CDR1 and CDR2 from the germline V gene are SQVTM and ANQGSEA. The CDR3 totals 12 residues.

Sample: blood. The chain carries TRBV29-1 and TRBJ2-7, with D possibly matching TRBD1 (5 bases). This clonotype originated in a woman between 18 and 29 years old with Graves' hyperthyroidism. Here the CDR3 DNA reads TGCAGCGTCGAGGACACCTCCTACGAGCAGTACTTC. As protein: CSVEDTSYEQYF.